Listed here are 28 T cell receptor beta chains from one sample, sequenced in a study of shared clonotypes between healthy human individuals. Measured with immunoSEQ multiplex PCR; TCRdb has only the in-frame clones, and not every one. The data contain some 1.5 million clones, roughly 97% of them singletons. Sequencing was performed on naive CD4+ T cells sorted from blood. Documented subset: CD45RA+ positively selected. These receptors all come from a man aged 30-40 years in good health.

The J gene is TRBJ2-1, the V gene TRBV5-1; unclear D gene. The germline V gene encodes CDR1 SGHRS and CDR2 YFSETQ. This CDR3 has 16 amino acids. Between the trimmed V and J ends, which lost 0 bases and 0 bases, there was a span of 10 bases. This chain's CDR3 is CASSLETTSSYNEQFF. The CDR3 region has the DNA TGCGCCAGCAGCTTGGAAACTACAAGCTCCTACAATGAGCAGTTCTTC. The full variable domain, completed using reference TRBV5-1 and TRBJ2-1, is KAGVTQTPRYLIKTRGQQVTLSCSPISGHRSVSWYQQTPGQGLQFLFEYFSETQRNKGNFPGRFSGRQFSNSRSEMNVSTLELGDSALYLCASSLETTSSYNEQFFGPGTRLTVL.

This clone appeared once. V is TRBV28 and J is TRBJ1-1; D not resolved. The CDR3 sequence is 13 residues long. The ends were cut back, 8 bases at V and 2 bases at J, with 12 bases in the middle. The germline V gene encodes CDR1 MDHEN and CDR2 SYDVKM. CDR3 bases: TGTGCCAGCTTGGAACAGCTTAACACTGAAGCTTTCTTT. Its translation: CASLEQLNTEAFF.

The chain uses TRBV23-1 and TRBJ2-3; 9 positions match TRBD1. TRBV23-1 is flagged as an ORF with uncertain function. The CDR3 extends over 15 amino acids. J gave up 4 bases and V 7 bases, and 9 bases lay outside the gene matches. The CDR3 loop reads CASNPGTGRSDTQYF. CDR3 DNA sequence: TGCGCCAGCAATCCCGGGACAGGGCGGTCAGATACGCAGTATTTT.

The chain carries TRBV28 and TRBJ2-6; no clear D gene. V was cut by 3 bases and J by 4 bases, with 10 bases left in between. The CDR3 totals 15 residues. Germline V CDR1 and CDR2: MDHEN, SYDVKM. In DNA, the CDR3 is TGTGCCAGCAGTTTGATAGGGAAAGGGGCCAACGTCCTGACTTTC. Its translation is CASSLIGKGANVLTF.

In its sample, this clone was seen once. The V call is TRBV6-1, the J call TRBJ1-1, with a possible D match to TRBD1 (6 bases). The CDR3 is 15 residues long. From germline, CDR1 is MNHNS and CDR2 SASEGT. V dropped 7 bases and J dropped 0 bases, with 15 bases sitting between them. CDR3 sequence reads: CASIPPGTMNTEAFF. CDR3 DNA: TGTGCCAGCATCCCGCCCGGGACAATGAACACTGAAGCTTTCTTT.

The chain has TRBV7-8 and TRBJ2-2, with 8 bases lining up with TRBD1. The CDR3 runs to 16 residues. V dropped 5 bases and J dropped 1; count of bases not matched to a gene: 6. Germline-derived CDR1 and CDR2 are SGHVS and FQNEAQ. The CDR3 is CASSPYGQGNTGELFF. CDR3 bases: TGTGCCAGCAGCCCATACGGACAGGGGAACACCGGGGAGCTGTTTTTT.

This chain's CDR3 is CASSLAGYGNEQFF. CDR3 bases: TGTGCCAGCAGTTTGGCAGGGTATGGCAATGAGCAGTTCTTC. The chain employs TRBV6-5 and TRBJ2-1; the D gene is possibly TRBD1 (5 bases). This CDR3 contains 14 residues. The germline V and J ends were trimmed by 4 bases and 6 bases, with 13 bases remaining between them. The germline CDR1 and CDR2 sequences are MNHEY and SVGAGI.

The chain combines TRBV19 with TRBJ2-7, with D possibly matching TRBD2 (6 bases). CDR1 LNHDA and CDR2 SQIVND come from the germline V gene (reference sequence). This CDR3 comprises 15 residues. Trimming stripped 6 bases from V and 2 bases from J, with 17 bases between. This CDR3 is CASSSPGTRTYEQYF. The DNA for the CDR3 is TGTGCCAGTAGCTCCCCCGGGACTCGTACCTACGAGCAGTACTTC.

V usage is TRBV5-1 and J usage is TRBJ2-5; D possibly corresponds to TRBD2 (5 bases). The germline V and J ends were trimmed by 0 bases and 4 bases, with 13 bases remaining between them. This CDR3 is built from 15 residues. Per germline, CDR1 SGHRS and CDR2 YFSETQ. This CDR3 is CASSLEWSRGETQYF. The CDR3 DNA sequence: TGCGCCAGCAGCTTGGAGTGGTCCCGGGGAGAGACCCAGTACTTC.

The chain links TRBV19 to TRBJ2-5; D possibly corresponds to TRBD2 (5 bases). Trimming removed 7 bases at V and 9 bases at J, with 27 bases between. The CDR3 has 16 residues. Germline-derived CDR1 and CDR2 are LNHDA and SQIVND (reference sequence). DNA of the CDR3: TGTGCCAGTACCCAAGGCGGGTCTGGGGTCTACAACGCCCAGTACTTC. Amino acid sequence: CASTQGGSGVYNAQYF.

The rearrangement links TRBV18 to TRBJ2-3; D uncertain. The CDR3 has 11 residues. The germline V gene encodes CDR1 KGHSH and CDR2 LQKENI. V was trimmed by 2 bases and J by 5 bases, leaving 2 bases between them. Written as DNA, the CDR3 is TGTGCCAGCTCACCAATAGATACGCAGTATTTT. Translated, it gives CASSPIDTQYF.

This clone has a single count. The rearrangement uses TRBV29-1 and TRBJ2-1, with TRBD2 matching 7 bases. Germline trimming cut 3 bases from V and 3 bases from J; bases unmatched to any gene: 14. The CDR3 sequence is 17 residues long. Germline values: CDR1 SQVTM, CDR2 ANQGSEA. The CDR3 coding sequence is TGCAGCGTTGATCTTATAACTTCGTCGGGAGGCTACAATGAGCAGTTCTTC. This encodes CSVDLITSSGGYNEQFF.

The V and J genes are TRBV5-1 and TRBJ2-1; TRBD2 might be the D (6 bases). There are 15 residues in the CDR3. V shed 2 bases and J shed 3 bases, with 12 bases lying between them. Germline V lookup: CDR1 SGHRS, CDR2 YFSETQ. CDR3 protein: CASSFGGSNYNEQFF. CDR3 bases: TGCGCCAGCAGCTTCGGGGGTTCAAACTACAATGAGCAGTTCTTC.

This clone turned up a few times. This rearrangement joins TRBV2 to TRBJ1-5; D is undetermined. With 2 bases removed from V and 2 bases from J, the gap between germline ends came to 13 bases. Germline-derived CDR1 and CDR2 are SNHLY and FYNNEI. CDR3 size: 16 residues. In DNA, the CDR3 is TGTGCCAGCAGTGAACGACGGCTGGGAGGCAATCAGCCCCAGCATTTT. Its protein product is CASSERRLGGNQPQHF.

V is TRBV9 and J is TRBJ2-5; weak D call: TRBD1 (6 bases). Germline V gives CDR1 SGDLS, CDR2 YYNGEE. The V gene lost 4 bases and the J gene lost 1 base, with 17 bases spanning the gap. The CDR3 contains 16 residues. The CDR3 nucleotides are TGTGCCAGCAGCCCTTGGACAGCGCGCTCCCAAGAGACCCAGTACTTC. Its protein is CASSPWTARSQETQYF.

The rearrangement links TRBV28 to TRBJ1-1; unclear D gene. Germline lookup yields CDR1 MDHEN and CDR2 SYDVKM. The V gene lost 2 bases and the J gene lost 1 base, with 8 bases spanning the gap. This CDR3 is 14 amino acids long. CDR3 coding DNA: TGTGCCAGCAGTTTAAGGCAGGAGAACACTGAAGCTTTCTTT. This sequence encodes CASSLRQENTEAFF.

The V and J genes are TRBV5-3 and TRBJ2-2, with D unresolved. TRBV5-3 is classed as an ORF, of uncertain function. This CDR3 is 12 amino acids long. Between the trimmed V and J ends, which lost 6 bases and 4 bases, there was a span of 7 bases. The CDR3 DNA reads as TGTGCCAGAAAGGGTGCCACCGGGGAGCTGTTTTTT. It encodes CARKGATGELFF.

The chain has TRBV5-1 and TRBJ2-7; 11 bases fit TRBD2. Germline values: CDR1 SGHRS, CDR2 YFSETQ. V was pared by 1 base and J by 2 bases, with 8 bases of the junction left unmatched. The CDR3 has 17 residues. The CDR3 nucleotides are TGCGCCAGCAGCTTGACTAGCGGGGGTCCTAGTCCCTACGAGCAGTACTTC. The encoded protein is CASSLTSGGPSPYEQYF.

Comment on this clone: Other DNA sequences of this sample code for an identical CDR3. The V call is TRBV5-1, the J call TRBJ2-7; 10 bases agree with TRBD2. CDR1 SGHRS and CDR2 YFSETQ come from the germline V gene. V was pared by 1 base and J by 4 bases, with 5 bases of the junction left unmatched. This CDR3 is 15 amino acids long. The CDR3 region has the DNA TGCGCCAGCAGCTTGTGGGCTAGCGGGAGTTACGAGCAGTACTTC. Translated, it gives CASSLWASGSYEQYF.

The chain is built from TRBV14 and TRBJ2-3; 9 positions match TRBD1. Unmatched junction bases numbered 19, after V lost 1 base and J lost 2 bases. CDR1 and CDR2 (germline): SGHDN, FVKESK. The CDR3 loop spans 21 amino acids. CDR3 sequence (DNA): TGTGCCAGCAGCCAAGCTAGGAGAGGATTTACAGGGGGCCGACACACAGATACGCAGTATTTT. As protein: CASSQARRGFTGGRHTDTQYF.

The chain recombines TRBV6-4 with TRBJ1-2; D remains unclear. Trimming pared 3 bases from V and 5 bases from J, leaving 16 bases between. The germline V gene has CDR1 MRHNA and CDR2 SNTAGT. This CDR3 is built from 15 residues. CDR3 DNA: TGTGCCAGCAGTGAATACTCCGGTAATTGGTATGGCTACACCTTC. Its translation is CASSEYSGNWYGYTF.

The gene calls are TRBV10-3 and TRBJ2-6; TRBD2 might be the D (6 bases). The germline V gene encodes CDR1 ENHRY and CDR2 SYGVKD. V lost 7 bases, J lost 0 bases, and 13 bases lay in between. The CDR3 runs 16 residues. The CDR3 loop reads CAIIPSVFSGANVLTF. As DNA, the CDR3 is TGTGCCATCATCCCTAGCGTTTTCTCTGGGGCCAACGTCCTGACTTTC.

Concerning this clone itself: Other DNA sequences in this specimen translate into the identical CDR3. This sequence joins TRBV2 and TRBJ2-7; no firm D call. Trimming left V 3 bases short and J 6 bases short, with 6 bases between. The CDR3 is 11 residues long. Germline values: CDR1 SNHLY, CDR2 FYNNEI. The CDR3 DNA reads TGTGCCAGCAGTGATTGGGGCGAGCAGTACTTC. As protein: CASSDWGEQYF. Full variable domain (remainder filled in from reference TRBV2 and TRBJ2-7): EPEVTQTPSHQVTQMGQEVILRCVPISNHLYFYWYRQILGQKVEFLVSFYNNEISEKSEIFDDQFSVERPDGSNFTLKIRSTKLEDSAMYFCASSDWGEQYFGPGTRLTVT.

V usage is TRBV7-9 and J usage is TRBJ2-7, with 11 bases lining up with TRBD1. Trimming at V came to 2 bases and at J to 2 bases, leaving 14 bases not matched to a gene. CDR3 size: 19 residues. CDR1 SEHNR and CDR2 FQNEAQ come from the germline V gene (reference sequence). The CDR3 loop is CASSLFAGTGGLDAYEQYF. In DNA, the CDR3 is TGTGCCAGCAGCTTATTCGCCGGGACAGGGGGTCTTGATGCCTACGAGCAGTACTTC.

The chain recombines TRBV19 with TRBJ1-5; D is perhaps TRBD1 (6 bases). This CDR3 is 16 amino acids long. Germline V gives CDR1 LNHDA, CDR2 SQIVND (reference sequence). V dropped 6 bases and J dropped 1 base, with 16 bases sitting between them. The chain's CDR3 is CASRRGTGKSNQPQHF. Here the CDR3 DNA reads TGTGCCAGTAGACGGGGAACAGGGAAAAGCAATCAGCCCCAGCATTTT. Based on the CDR3 plus reference TRBV19 and TRBJ1-5, the full variable domain is DGGITQSPKYLFRKEGQNVTLSCEQNLNHDAMYWYRQDPGQGLRLIYYSQIVNDFQKGDIAEGYSVSREKKESFPLTVTSAQKNPTAFYLCASRRGTGKSNQPQHFGDGTRLSIL.

The chain carries TRBV5-8 and TRBJ1-5; TRBD1 matches 9 bases. The CDR3 is 15 residues long. V lost 2 bases and J lost 3; bases outside the gene matches: 3. Looked up from germline, CDR1 is SGHTS and CDR2 is YDEGEE. The CDR3 DNA follows: TGTGCCAGCAGCTTTAGGACAGGGGTCAATCAGCCCCAGCATTTT. This translates into CASSFRTGVNQPQHF.

This chain joins TRBV7-6 and TRBJ2-3, with 7 positions matching TRBD1. After removal of 5 bases from V and 2 bases from J, the junction contained 10 bases not matched to a gene. This CDR3 region has 16 residues. The germline gives CDR1 SGHVS, CDR2 FNYEAQ. The CDR3 loop reads CASSTNLQGYTDTQYF. DNA for the CDR3: TGTGCCAGCAGCACCAACCTACAGGGGTACACAGATACGCAGTATTTT. Based on the CDR3 plus reference TRBV7-6 and TRBJ2-3, the full variable domain is GAGVSQSPRYKVTKRGQDVALRCDPISGHVSLYWYRQALGQGPEFLTYFNYEAQQDKSGLPNDRFSAERPEGSISTLTIQRTEQRDSAMYRCASSTNLQGYTDTQYFGPGTRLTVL.

The chain joins TRBV19 to TRBJ2-2; TRBD2 matches 7 bases. This CDR3 is 16 amino acids long. Trimming removed 7 bases from V and 7 bases from J; junction bases left unmatched: 15. The V gene's germline CDR1 is LNHDA and CDR2 SQIVND (reference sequence). This chain's CDR3 is CASTSGEGQVSGELFF. The CDR3 coding sequence is TGTGCCAGTACCAGCGGGGAGGGCCAGGTTAGCGGGGAGCTGTTTTTT.